The clone carrying this T cell receptor beta chain was seen only once. As yet, its antigen is unknown. Different DNA sequences within this sample yield the same CDR3. Germline CDR1 is SNHLY and CDR2 is FYNNEI. The CDR3 runs 14 residues. V trimming: 6 bases; J trimming: 6 bases; junction bases outside the gene matches: 8. The sample comes from a study of shared clonotypes between healthy human individuals. Only in-frame clones appear in the TCRdb table, and some are missing; sequencing was by immunoSEQ multiplex PCR. This table has about 1.5 million clones, more than 95% appearing once. Study-level points and caveats: Among donors, sharing of clonotypes was expected to be affected by sequencing depth.

The chain combines TRBV2 with TRBJ2-1; TRBD1 matches at 7 bases. The TCR comes from a man aged 25 to 40 in good health. Sequencing was carried out using naive CD4+ T cells sorted from blood. The subset here: CD45RA+ positively selected. The CDR3 is CASSLRQGGNEQFF. CDR3 bases: TGTGCCAGCAGCCTTAGACAGGGTGGCAATGAGCAGTTCTTC. The complete variable domain, with remaining parts taken from reference TRBV2 and TRBJ2-1, reads EPEVTQTPSHQVTQMGQEVILRCVPISNHLYFYWYRQILGQKVEFLVSFYNNEISEKSEIFDDQFSVERPDGSNFTLKIRSTKLEDSAMYFCASSLRQGGNEQFFGPGTRLTVL.